The 14 T cell receptor beta chains below all came from one sample that was sequenced in a study of T-cell reconstitution after alpha-beta-depleted transplantation in children. The TCRbeta library was prepared with unique molecular identifiers. TCRdb ran MiXCR on the PCR reads and lists one entry per CDR3 protein. The profile shows approximately 190,000 distinct CDR3 sequences, roughly 6.3% of them singletons. Specimen: PBMCs, collected before TCRalphabeta/CD19-depleted stem cell transplant. These receptors were collected from a girl in the first two years of life with combined immunodeficiency, due to receive a stem cell transplant.

This clonotype was counted at least ten times. This chain joins TRBV7-9 and TRBJ1-1; D gene ambiguous. CDR1 is SEHNR and CDR2 is FQNEAQ in the germline V gene (reference sequence). The CDR3 length is 12 residues. The germline V and J ends were trimmed by 5 bases and 7 bases, with 11 bases remaining between them. The CDR3 loop reads CASSPDLIEAFF. CDR3 nucleotide sequence: TGTGCCAGCAGCCCGGACCTGATTGAAGCTTTCTTT.

V is TRBV20-1 and J is TRBJ2-3; unclear D gene. Germline lookup yields CDR1 DFQATT and CDR2 SNEGSKA (reference sequence). The V end was cut by 6 bases, the J end by 1 base, with 11 bases between. The CDR3 spans 13 residues. CDR3 sequence reads: CSAAYPGTDTQYF. The CDR3 DNA reads as TGCAGTGCCGCTTACCCAGGCACAGATACGCAGTATTTT.

This clonotype was detected ten times or more. The genes are TRBV20-1 and TRBJ2-1; D gene uncertain. V gave up 6 bases and J gave up 4 bases, with 19 bases separating them. Germline V CDR1 and CDR2: DFQATT, SNEGSKA (reference sequence). The CDR3 runs to 15 residues. The CDR3 DNA follows: TGCAGTGCCCCGTGGTCCAGGAGTGGATACAATGAGCAGTTCTTC. Its protein is CSAPWSRSGYNEQFF.

There are many counts of this clonotype. The gene calls are TRBV12-3 or TRBV12-4 and TRBJ2-7, with 9 bases lining up with TRBD1. J gave up 4 bases and V 3 bases, and 10 bases lay outside the gene matches. This CDR3 spans 16 amino acids. The CDR3 is CASSLEPGQGRYEQYF. CDR3 sequence (DNA): TGTGCCAGCAGTTTGGAGCCGGGACAGGGAAGGTACGAGCAGTACTTC.

This clonotype came up many times. The V gene is TRBV29-1, the J gene TRBJ1-1; 8 bases align to TRBD1. Losses at the gene ends were 4 bases for V and 7 bases for J; bases not matched to a gene: 5. Germline V lookup: CDR1 SQVTM, CDR2 ANQGSEA. The CDR3 loop spans 12 amino acids. The CDR3 region has the DNA TGCAGCGTTGCAGCAGGGGGCGGTGAAGCTTTCTTT. It specifies CSVAAGGGEAFF.

V is TRBV7-2 and J is TRBJ2-1; 12 nucleotides agree with TRBD2. The CDR3 has 17 residues. The germline V gene has CDR1 SGHTA and CDR2 FQGNSA. V dropped 5 bases and J dropped 1; count of bases not matched to a gene: 6. The CDR3 DNA reads TGTGCCAGCAGCAGAATACTAGCGGGGGGATCCTACAATGAGCAGTTCTTC. Encoded protein: CASSRILAGGSYNEQFF.

This clonotype was detected ten times or more. J is TRBJ2-3 and V is TRBV5-1, with TRBD2 matching over 10 bases. V gave up 5 bases and J gave up 5 bases; unmatched junction bases: 8. CDR1 SGHRS and CDR2 YFSETQ come from the germline V gene. The CDR3 covers 15 residues. CDR3 DNA sequence: TGCGCCAGCAGTCCTCAGAGCGGGAGGGTAGATACGCAGTATTTT. Translating gives CASSPQSGRVDTQYF.

Ten or more counts support this clonotype. The DNA for the CDR3 is TGCAGTGCTCAAAAGACAGTATCAAGGGATGGCTACACCTTC. Its translation: CSAQKTVSRDGYTF. The chain uses TRBV20-1 and TRBJ1-2, with D maybe TRBD1 (5 bases). This CDR3 spans 14 amino acids. Germline V gene lookup returns CDR1 DFQATT and CDR2 SNEGSKA (reference sequence). The V gene lost 5 bases and the J gene lost 6 bases, with 19 bases spanning the gap.

This clonotype was seen many times. The chain uses TRBV3-1 and TRBJ2-7; 8 bases align to TRBD2. The CDR3 is 13 amino acids. The junction had 2 bases not matched to a gene; V was cut back by 4 bases and J by 3 bases. CDR1 and CDR2 from the germline V gene are LGHDT and YNNKEL (reference sequence). The CDR3 DNA sequence: TGTGCCAGCAGCCCCCGGGAGGGCTACGAGCAGTACTTC. Its translation: CASSPREGYEQYF.

This clonotype has ten or more counts. This chain uses TRBV7-9 with TRBJ2-3; D call uncertain. Germline CDR1 and CDR2: SEHNR and FQNEAQ (reference sequence). The CDR3 is 15 amino acids. V was trimmed by 3 bases and J by 1 base, leaving 11 bases between them. The CDR3 nucleotides are TGTGCCAGCAGCTTCCGACCCCCAGGCACAGATACGCAGTATTTT. It translates to CASSFRPPGTDTQYF.

This clonotype was recorded at least ten times. The chain has TRBV5-6 and TRBJ2-7; TRBD1 agrees at 10 bases. This CDR3 is 15 amino acids long. Germline CDR1 SGHDT, CDR2 YYEEEE. The trim removed 2 bases at V and 6 bases at J, leaving 8 bases unmatched. CDR3 in amino acids: CASSLPGQGFAEQYF. The CDR3 coding sequence is TGTGCCAGCAGCTTACCGGGACAGGGGTTCGCCGAGCAGTACTTC.

This clonotype was observed at least ten times. The chain has TRBV12-3 or TRBV12-4 and TRBJ2-7; D possibly matches TRBD1 or TRBD2 (5 bases each). This CDR3 spans 14 amino acids. V dropped 3 bases and J dropped 6 bases, with 15 bases sitting between them. The CDR3 spells CASSLGVQVIEQYF. In DNA form, the CDR3 reads TGTGCCAGCAGTTTGGGGGTTCAGGTAATCGAGCAGTACTTC.

This clonotype was seen repeatedly, ten times or more. The chain has TRBV9 and TRBJ1-5; 9 bases line up with TRBD1. This CDR3 has 14 residues. V was pared by 3 bases and J by 6 bases, with 4 bases of the junction left unmatched. Per the germline V gene, CDR1 is SGDLS and CDR2 is YYNGEE. Here the CDR3 DNA reads TGTGCCAGCAGCGCTACAGGGGGCGTTCAGCCCCAGCATTTT. Protein product: CASSATGGVQPQHF.

The V call is TRBV11-1, the J call TRBJ1-6; weak D call: TRBD1 (6 bases). V was trimmed by 3 bases and J by 7 bases, leaving 22 bases between them. Germline CDR1 reads SGHAT; CDR2 reads FQDESV (reference sequence). CDR3 length: 18 amino acids. DNA of the CDR3: TGTGCCAGCAGCTTCGGCCCGACAGGATCCTCGACCAATTCACCCCTCCACTTT. As protein: CASSFGPTGSSTNSPLHF.